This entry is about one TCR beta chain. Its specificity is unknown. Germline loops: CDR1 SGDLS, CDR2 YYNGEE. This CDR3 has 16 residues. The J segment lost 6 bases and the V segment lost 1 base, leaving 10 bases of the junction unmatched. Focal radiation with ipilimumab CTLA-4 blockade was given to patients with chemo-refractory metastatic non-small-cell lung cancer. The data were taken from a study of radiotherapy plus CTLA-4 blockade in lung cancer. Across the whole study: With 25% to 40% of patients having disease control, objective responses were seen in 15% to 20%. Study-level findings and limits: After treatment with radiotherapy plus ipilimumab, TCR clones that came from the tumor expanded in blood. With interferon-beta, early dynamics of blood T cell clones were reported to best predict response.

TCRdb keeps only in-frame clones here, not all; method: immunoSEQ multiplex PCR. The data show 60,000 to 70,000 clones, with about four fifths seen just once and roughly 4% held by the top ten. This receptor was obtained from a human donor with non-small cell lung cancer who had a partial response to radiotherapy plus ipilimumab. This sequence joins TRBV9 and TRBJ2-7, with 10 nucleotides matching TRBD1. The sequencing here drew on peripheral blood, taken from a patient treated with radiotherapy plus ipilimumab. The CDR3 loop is CASSVRGDRGYSEQYF. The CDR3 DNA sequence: TGTGCCAGCAGCGTAAGAGGGGACAGGGGTTACAGCGAGCAGTACTTC.